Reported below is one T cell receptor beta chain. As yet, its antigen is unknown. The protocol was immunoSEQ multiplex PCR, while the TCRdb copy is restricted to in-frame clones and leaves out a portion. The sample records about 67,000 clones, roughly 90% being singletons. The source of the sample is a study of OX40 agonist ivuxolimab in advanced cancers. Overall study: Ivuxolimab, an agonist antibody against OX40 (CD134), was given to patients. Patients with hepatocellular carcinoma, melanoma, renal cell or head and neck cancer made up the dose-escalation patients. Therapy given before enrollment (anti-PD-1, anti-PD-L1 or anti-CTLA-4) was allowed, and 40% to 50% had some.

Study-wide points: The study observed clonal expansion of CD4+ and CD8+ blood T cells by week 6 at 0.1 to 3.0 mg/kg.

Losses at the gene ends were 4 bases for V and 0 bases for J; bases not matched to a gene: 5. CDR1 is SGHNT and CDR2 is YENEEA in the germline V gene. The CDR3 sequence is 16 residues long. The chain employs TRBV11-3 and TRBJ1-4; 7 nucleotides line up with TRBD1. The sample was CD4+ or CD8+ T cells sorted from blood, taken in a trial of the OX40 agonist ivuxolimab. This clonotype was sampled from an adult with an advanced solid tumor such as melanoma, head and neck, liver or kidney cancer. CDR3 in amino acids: CASSSSQGATNEKLFF. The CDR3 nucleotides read TGTGCCAGCAGCTCGAGCCAGGGGGCAACTAATGAAAAACTGTTTTTT. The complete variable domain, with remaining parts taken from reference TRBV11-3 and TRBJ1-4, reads EAGVVQSPRYKIIEKKQPVAFWCNPISGHNTLYWYLQNLGQGPELLIRYENEEAVDDSQLPKDRFSAERLKGVDSTLKIQPAELGDSAVYLCASSSSQGATNEKLFFGSGTQLSVL.